The 5 T cell receptor beta chains below come from one sample, sequenced in a study of OX40 agonist ivuxolimab in advanced cancers. Clones were sequenced by immunoSEQ multiplex PCR, and TCRdb holds only the in-frame ones, with some missing. In the table there are tens of thousands of clones, around four fifths of which are singletons. Sequenced here: CD4+ or CD8+ T cells sorted from blood, sampled in a trial of the OX40 agonist ivuxolimab. Source of these receptors: an adult with an advanced solid tumor such as melanoma, head and neck, liver or kidney cancer.

J is TRBJ1-2 and V is TRBV7-2; no firm D call. CDR1 SGHTA and CDR2 FQGNSA come from the germline V gene. V dropped 5 bases and J dropped 5 bases, with 12 bases sitting between them. This CDR3 is 13 amino acids long. CDR3 DNA sequence: TGTGCCAGCAGCCCACCCCGGTTTTATGGCTACACCTTC. It codes for CASSPPRFYGYTF.

In this sample, this clone turned up once. The V and J genes are TRBV5-5 and TRBJ1-5; no firm D call. V dropped 5 bases and J dropped 9 bases, with 15 bases sitting between them. This CDR3 has 13 amino acids. CDR1 SGHKS and CDR2 YYEKEE come from the germline V gene (reference sequence). CDR3 bases: TGTGCCAGCAGGCCACAGAGTTCCGGGCCCCAGCATTTT. It translates to CASRPQSSGPQHF.

The CDR3, as DNA: TGTGCCAGCAGTTACGGCAGGAACTATGGCTACACCTTC. As protein: CASSYGRNYGYTF. The chain joins TRBV6-5 to TRBJ1-2; D is unresolved. V was shortened by 2 bases and J by 2 bases, with 6 bases between the two germline ends. This CDR3 is 13 amino acids long. Germline CDR1 reads MNHEY; CDR2 reads SVGAGI.

The rearrangement joins TRBV2 to TRBJ2-3, with TRBD2 identical over 12 bases. Germline CDR1 SNHLY, CDR2 FYNNEI. The CDR3 loop spans 16 amino acids. With 3 bases clipped from V and 6 bases from J, the junction kept 7 bases outside the gene matches. The chain's CDR3 is CASSEGLAGGGDTQYF. The DNA for the CDR3 is TGTGCCAGCAGTGAGGGACTAGCGGGTGGGGGGGATACGCAGTATTTT.

This chain uses TRBV18 with TRBJ2-7; 12 nucleotides agree with TRBD1. This CDR3 is 14 amino acids long. V lost 6 bases and J lost 5; bases outside the gene matches: 5. Germline V lookup: CDR1 KGHSH, CDR2 LQKENI. In nucleotides, the CDR3 is TGTGCCAGCTCTACCGGGACAGGGGGCGACGAGCAGTACTTC. As protein: CASSTGTGGDEQYF.